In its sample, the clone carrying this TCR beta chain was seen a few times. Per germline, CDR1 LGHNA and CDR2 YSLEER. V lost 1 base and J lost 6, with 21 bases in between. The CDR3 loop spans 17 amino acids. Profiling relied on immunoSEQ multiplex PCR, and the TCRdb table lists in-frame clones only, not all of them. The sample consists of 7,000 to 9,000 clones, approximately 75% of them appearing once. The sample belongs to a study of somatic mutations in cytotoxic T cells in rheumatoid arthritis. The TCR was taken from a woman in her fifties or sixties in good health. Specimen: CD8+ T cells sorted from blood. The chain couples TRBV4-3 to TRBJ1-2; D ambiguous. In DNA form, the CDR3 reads TGCGCCAGCAGCCAAGGTCGTCATTGGCAGGATAGGAATGGCTACACCTTC. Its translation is CASSQGRHWQDRNGYTF.